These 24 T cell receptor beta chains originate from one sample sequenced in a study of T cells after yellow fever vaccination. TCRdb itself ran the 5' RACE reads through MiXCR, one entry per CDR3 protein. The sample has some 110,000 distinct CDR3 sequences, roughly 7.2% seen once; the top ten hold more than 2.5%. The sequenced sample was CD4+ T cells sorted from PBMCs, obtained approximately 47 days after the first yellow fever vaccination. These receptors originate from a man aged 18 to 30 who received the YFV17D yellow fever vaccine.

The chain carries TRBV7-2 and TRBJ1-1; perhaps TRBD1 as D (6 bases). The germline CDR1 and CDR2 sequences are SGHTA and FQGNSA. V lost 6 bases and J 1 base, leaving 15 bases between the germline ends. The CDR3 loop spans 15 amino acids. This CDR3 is CASSPPGHWNTEAFF. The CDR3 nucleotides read TGTGCCAGCAGTCCACCGGGACACTGGAACACTGAAGCTTTCTTT.

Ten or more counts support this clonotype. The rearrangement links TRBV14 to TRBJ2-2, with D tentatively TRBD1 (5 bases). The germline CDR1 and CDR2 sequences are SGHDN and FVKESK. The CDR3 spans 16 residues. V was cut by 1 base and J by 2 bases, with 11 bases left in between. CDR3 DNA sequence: TGTGCCAGCAGCCAAGGGATGGGGCTAAACACCGGGGAGCTGTTTTTT. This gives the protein CASSQGMGLNTGELFF. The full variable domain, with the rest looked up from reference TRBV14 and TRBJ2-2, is EAGVTQFPSHSVIEKGQTVTLRCDPISGHDNLYWYRRVMGKEIKFLLHFVKESKQDESGMPNNRFLAERTGGTYSTLKVQPAELEDSGVYFCASSQGMGLNTGELFFGEGSRLTVL.

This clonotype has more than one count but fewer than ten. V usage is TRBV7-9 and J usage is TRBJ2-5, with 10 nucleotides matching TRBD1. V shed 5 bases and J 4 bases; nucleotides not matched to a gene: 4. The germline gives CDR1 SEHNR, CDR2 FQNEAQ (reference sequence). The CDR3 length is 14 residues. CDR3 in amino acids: CASSPTGGRETQYF. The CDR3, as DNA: TGTGCCAGCAGCCCGACAGGGGGCCGAGAGACCCAGTACTTC.

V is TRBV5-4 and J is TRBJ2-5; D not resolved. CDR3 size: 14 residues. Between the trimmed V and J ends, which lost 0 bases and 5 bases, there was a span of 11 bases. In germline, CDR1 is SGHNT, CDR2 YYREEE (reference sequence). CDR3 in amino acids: CASSLDQALETQYF. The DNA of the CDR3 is TGTGCCAGCAGCTTGGATCAGGCGTTGGAGACCCAGTACTTC. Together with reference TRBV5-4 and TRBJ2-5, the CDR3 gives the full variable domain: ETGVTQSPTHLIKTRGQQVTLRCSSQSGHNTVSWYQQALGQGPQFIFQYYREEENGRGNFPPRFSGLQFPNYSSELNVNALELDDSALYLCASSLDQALETQYFGPGTRLLVL.

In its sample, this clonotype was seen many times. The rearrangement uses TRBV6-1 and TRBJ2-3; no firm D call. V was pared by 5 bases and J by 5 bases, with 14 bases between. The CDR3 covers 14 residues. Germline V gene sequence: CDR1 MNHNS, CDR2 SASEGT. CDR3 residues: CASSQQSSRDTQYF. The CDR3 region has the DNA TGTGCCAGCAGTCAACAGAGCTCCCGAGATACGCAGTATTTT.

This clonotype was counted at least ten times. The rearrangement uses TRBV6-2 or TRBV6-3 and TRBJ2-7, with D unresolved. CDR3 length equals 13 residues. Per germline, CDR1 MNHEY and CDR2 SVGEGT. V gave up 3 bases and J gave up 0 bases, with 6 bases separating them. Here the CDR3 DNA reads TGTGCCAGCAGTTATGTGGGCTCCTACGAGCAGTACTTC. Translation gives CASSYVGSYEQYF.

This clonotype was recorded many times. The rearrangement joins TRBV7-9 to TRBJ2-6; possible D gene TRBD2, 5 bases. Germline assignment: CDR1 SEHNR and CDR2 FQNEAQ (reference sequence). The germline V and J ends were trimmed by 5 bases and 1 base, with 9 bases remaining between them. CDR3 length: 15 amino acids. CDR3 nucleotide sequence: TGTGCCAGCAGCCCCGGAGGATCTGGGGCCAACGTCCTGACTTTC. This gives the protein CASSPGGSGANVLTF.

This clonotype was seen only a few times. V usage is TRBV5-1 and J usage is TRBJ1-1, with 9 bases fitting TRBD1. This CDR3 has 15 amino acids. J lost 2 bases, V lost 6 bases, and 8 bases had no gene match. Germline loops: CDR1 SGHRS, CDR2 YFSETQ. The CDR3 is CASIPGDRANTEAFF. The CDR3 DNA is TGCGCCAGCATCCCCGGGGACAGGGCCAACACTGAAGCTTTCTTT. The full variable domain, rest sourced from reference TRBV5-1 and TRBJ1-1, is KAGVTQTPRYLIKTRGQQVTLSCSPISGHRSVSWYQQTPGQGLQFLFEYFSETQRNKGNFPGRFSGRQFSNSRSEMNVSTLELGDSALYLCASIPGDRANTEAFFGQGTRLTVV.

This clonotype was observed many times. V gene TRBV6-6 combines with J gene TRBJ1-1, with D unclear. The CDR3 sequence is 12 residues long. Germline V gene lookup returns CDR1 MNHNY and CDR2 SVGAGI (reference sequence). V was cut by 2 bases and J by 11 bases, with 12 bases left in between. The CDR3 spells CASSYIDAEAFF. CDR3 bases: TGTGCCAGCAGTTACATAGACGCAGAGGCTTTCTTT.

DNA for the CDR3: TGTGCCAGCAGTCTACAGGGACATGCGGAGACCCAGTACTTC. The encoded protein is CASSLQGHAETQYF. The V call is TRBV6-5, the J call TRBJ2-5, with D maybe TRBD1 (6 bases). The CDR3 loop spans 14 amino acids. Per germline, CDR1 MNHEY and CDR2 SVGAGI. V was pared by 5 bases and J by 5 bases, with 15 bases between.

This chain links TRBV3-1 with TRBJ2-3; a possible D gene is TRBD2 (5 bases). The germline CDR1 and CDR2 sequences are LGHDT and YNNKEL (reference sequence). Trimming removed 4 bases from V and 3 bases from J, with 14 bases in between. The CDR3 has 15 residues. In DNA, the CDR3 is TGTGCCAGCAGCCCCACTAGGTCCGGTACAGATACGCAGTATTTT. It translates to CASSPTRSGTDTQYF.

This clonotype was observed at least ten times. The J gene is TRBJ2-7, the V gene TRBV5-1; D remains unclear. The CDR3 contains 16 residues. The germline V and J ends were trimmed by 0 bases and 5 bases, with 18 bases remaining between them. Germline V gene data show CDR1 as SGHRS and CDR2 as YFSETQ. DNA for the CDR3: TGCGCCAGCAGCTTGGCCTTCCCGAGCTCGGGCCACGAGCAGTACTTC. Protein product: CASSLAFPSSGHEQYF.

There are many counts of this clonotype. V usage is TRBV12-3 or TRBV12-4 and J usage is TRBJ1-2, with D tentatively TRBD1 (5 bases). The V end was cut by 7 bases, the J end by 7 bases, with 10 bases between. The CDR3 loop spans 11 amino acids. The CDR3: CASMLRGGYTF. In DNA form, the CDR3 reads TGTGCCAGCATGTTGAGGGGTGGCTACACCTTC.

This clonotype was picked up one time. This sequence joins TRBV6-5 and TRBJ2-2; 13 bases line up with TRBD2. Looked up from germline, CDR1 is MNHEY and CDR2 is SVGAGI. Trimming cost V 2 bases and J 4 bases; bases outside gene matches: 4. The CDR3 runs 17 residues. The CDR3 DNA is TGTGCCAGCAGTTACCGGGGACTAGCGGGGCCCACCGGGGAGCTGTTTTTT. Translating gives CASSYRGLAGPTGELFF.

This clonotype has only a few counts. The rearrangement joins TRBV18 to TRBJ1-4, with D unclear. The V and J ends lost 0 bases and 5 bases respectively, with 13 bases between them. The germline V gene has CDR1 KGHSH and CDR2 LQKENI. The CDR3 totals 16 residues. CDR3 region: CASSPPFRLRNEKLFF. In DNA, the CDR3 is TGTGCCAGCTCACCACCCTTTAGACTGAGAAATGAAAAACTGTTTTTT.

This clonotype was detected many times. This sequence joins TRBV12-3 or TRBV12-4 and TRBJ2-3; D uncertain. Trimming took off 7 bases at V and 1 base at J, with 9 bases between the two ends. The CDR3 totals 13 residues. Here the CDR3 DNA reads TGTGCCAGCACCATGTCCGGCACAGATACGCAGTATTTT. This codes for CASTMSGTDTQYF.

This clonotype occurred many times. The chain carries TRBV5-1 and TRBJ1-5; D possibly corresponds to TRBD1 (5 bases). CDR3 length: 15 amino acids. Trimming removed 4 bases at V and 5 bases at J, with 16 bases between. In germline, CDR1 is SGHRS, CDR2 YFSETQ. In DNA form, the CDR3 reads TGCGCCAGCAGCCCGGGACCGAAGCCCTATCAGCCCCAGCATTTT. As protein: CASSPGPKPYQPQHF.

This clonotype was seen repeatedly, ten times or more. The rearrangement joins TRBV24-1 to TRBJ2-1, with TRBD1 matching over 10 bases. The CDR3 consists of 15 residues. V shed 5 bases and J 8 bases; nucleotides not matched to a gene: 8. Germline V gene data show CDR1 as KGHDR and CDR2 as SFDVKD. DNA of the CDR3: TGTGCCACCAGTGCGGGGACAGGGGAGGATTATGAGCAGTTCTTC. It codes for CATSAGTGEDYEQFF.

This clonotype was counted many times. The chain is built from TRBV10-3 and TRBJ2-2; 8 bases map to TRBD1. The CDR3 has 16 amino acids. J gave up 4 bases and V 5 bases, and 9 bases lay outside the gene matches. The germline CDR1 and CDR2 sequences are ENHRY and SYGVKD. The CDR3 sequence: CAISKARQGSTGELFF. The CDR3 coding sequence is TGTGCCATCAGTAAAGCCCGACAGGGGTCCACCGGGGAGCTGTTTTTT.

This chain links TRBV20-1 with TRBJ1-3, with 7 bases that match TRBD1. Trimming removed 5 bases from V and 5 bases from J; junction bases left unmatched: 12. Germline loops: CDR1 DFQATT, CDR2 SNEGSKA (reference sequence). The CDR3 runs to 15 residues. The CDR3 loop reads CSASTGVVLRNTIYF. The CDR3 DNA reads TGCAGTGCTTCTACAGGGGTCGTCCTACGAAACACCATATATTTT.

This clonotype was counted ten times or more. The CDR3 DNA follows: TGTGCCAGCAGTCCATGGCAGGGTGCTGAAGCTTTCTTT. Encoded protein: CASSPWQGAEAFF. The genes are TRBV12-3 or TRBV12-4 and TRBJ1-1; D possibly corresponds to TRBD1 (5 bases). V was shortened by 5 bases and J by 6 bases, with 13 bases between the two germline ends. This CDR3 spans 13 amino acids.

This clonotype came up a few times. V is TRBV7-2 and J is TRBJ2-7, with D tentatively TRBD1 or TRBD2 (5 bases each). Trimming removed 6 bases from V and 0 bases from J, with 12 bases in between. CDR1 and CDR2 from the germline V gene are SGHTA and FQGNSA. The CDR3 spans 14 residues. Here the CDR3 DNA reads TGTGCCAGCAGGGGACCGCTGAGCTCCTACGAGCAGTACTTC. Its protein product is CASRGPLSSYEQYF.

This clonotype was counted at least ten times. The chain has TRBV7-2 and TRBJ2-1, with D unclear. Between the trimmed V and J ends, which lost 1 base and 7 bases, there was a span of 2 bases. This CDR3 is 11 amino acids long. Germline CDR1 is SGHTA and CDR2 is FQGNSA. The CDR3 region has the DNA TGTGCCAGCAGCTTAGTGAATGAGCAGTTCTTC. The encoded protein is CASSLVNEQFF.

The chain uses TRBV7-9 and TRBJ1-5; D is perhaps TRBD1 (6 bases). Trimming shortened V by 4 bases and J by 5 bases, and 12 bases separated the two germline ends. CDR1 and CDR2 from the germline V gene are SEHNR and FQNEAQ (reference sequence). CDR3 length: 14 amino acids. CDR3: CASSWTDLDQPQHF. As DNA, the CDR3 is TGTGCCAGCAGCTGGACAGATCTTGATCAGCCCCAGCATTTT. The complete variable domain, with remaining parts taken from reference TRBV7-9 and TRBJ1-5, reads DTGVSQNPRHKITKRGQNVTFRCDPISEHNRLYWYRQTLGQGPEFLTYFQNEAQLEKSRLLSDRFSAERPKGSFSTLEIQRTEQGDSAMYLCASSWTDLDQPQHFGDGTRLSIL.